These T cell receptor beta chains were read from a single sample in a study of blood T cell repertoires in COVID-19. Assay: immunoSEQ multiplex PCR; the TCRdb copy retains only in-frame clones and omits some. The data contain some 98,000 clones, about 80% of them singletons. Sequenced: peripheral blood. All receptors derive from a man in his sixties or seventies with active or convalescent COVID-19. Each CDR3 is given with its conserved first and last residue. D genes are given only for firm matches. Expanded clones are given a class, and other clones once, few, many or no size at all.

TRBJ1-5 | - | TRBV5-6 | 15 | - | TGTGCCAGCAGCCGGGGGATTTATAGCAATCAGCCCCAGCATTTT | CASSRGIYSNQPQHF
TRBJ2-7 | TRBD2 | TRBV6-6 | 13 | - | TGTGCCAGCAGTTACTCCGGGGGGGGAGAGCAGTACTTC | CASSYSGGGEQYF
TRBJ2-2 | TRBD1 | TRBV19 | 12 | - | TGTGCAATCAGGGGGCGCACCGGGGAGCTGTTTTTT | CAIRGRTGELFF
TRBJ1-1 | - | TRBV3-1/TRBV3-2 | 14 | - | TGTGCCAGCAGCCCTCGTTTGGGTGACAGTGAAGCTTTCTTT | CASSPRLGDSEAFF
TRBJ2-7 | - | TRBV18 | 12 | - | TGTGCCAGCTCACTACCACAGGCCGAGCAGTACTTC | CASSLPQAEQYF
TRBJ2-2 | TRBD1 | TRBV2 | 15 | few | TGTGCCAGCACAGGAGAAACAGGGGGCCTCGGGGAGCTGTTTTTT | CASTGETGGLGELFF
TRBJ2-5 | - | TRBV3-1/TRBV3-2 | 11 | - | TGTGCCAGCAGCTACGGTGAGACCCAGTACTTC | CASSYGETQYF
TRBJ2-2 | - | TRBV5-1 | 14 | - | TGCGCCAGCAGCTTGGATAGCGTAACCGGGGAGCTGTTTTTT | CASSLDSVTGELFF
TRBJ2-1 | - | TRBV6-5 | 15 | - | TGTGCCAGCAGCCCCACTAGCACCTCCTACAATGAGCAGTTCTTC | CASSPTSTSYNEQFF
TRBJ1-5 | - | TRBV5-4 | 13 | - | TGTGCCAGCATGAAAGGGGGCAATCAGCCCCAGCATTTT | CASMKGGNQPQHF
TRBJ2-5 | - | TRBV29-1 | 14 | - | TGCAGCGTAGACCGGGACTCGCTGGGAGAGACCCAGTACTTC | CSVDRDSLGETQYF
TRBJ2-7 | TRBD2 | TRBV30 | 15 | - | TGTGCCTGGGACGGGGGGGCTGGGGGCGTCTACGAGCAGTACTTC | CAWDGGAGGVYEQYF
TRBJ1-1 | - | TRBV2 | 12 | - | TGTGCCAGCAGACAGGGCTACACTGAAGCTTTCTTT | CASRQGYTEAFF
TRBJ2-3 | - | TRBV10-1 | 13 | - | TGCGCCAGCAGAAGTCACGGTGGAGATACGCAGTATTTT | CASRSHGGDTQYF
TRBJ1-5 | TRBD1 | TRBV19 | 14 | - | TGTGCCAGTAGTAGTCAGTCGACAGGGCAGCCCCAGCATTTT | CASSSQSTGQPQHF
TRBJ1-3 | - | TRBV19 | 14 | few | TGTGCCAGTAGTCAGGGATTCTCTGGAAACACCATATATTTT | CASSQGFSGNTIYF
TRBJ2-7 | TRBD1 | TRBV5-1 | 15 | - | TGCGCCAGCAGCTTGGGGGGACAGGGGGTCTACGAGCAGTACTTC | CASSLGGQGVYEQYF
TRBJ1-2 | TRBD1 | TRBV5-1 | 14 | - | TGCGCCAGCAGCGAACAGGGGGCAGTCTATGGCTACACCTTC | CASSEQGAVYGYTF
TRBJ1-5 | - | TRBV12-3/TRBV12-4 | 13 | - | TGTGCCAGCAAAGCGGCGAGCAATCAGCCCCAGCATTTT | CASKAASNQPQHF
TRBJ2-3 | - | TRBV3-1/TRBV3-2 | 13 | few | TGTGCCAGCAGCGCCTTAGAGGTAGATACGCAGTATTTT | CASSALEVDTQYF
TRBJ2-1 | TRBD2 | TRBV4-1 | 17 | - | TGCGCCCGCTGCCAAGATGGGGGCGGCGGGGGGGCAAAGGAGCAGTTCTTC | CARCQDGGGGGAKEQFF
TRBJ2-1 | TRBD2 | TRBV5-1 | 15 | - | TGCGCCAGCAGCACCACTAGCGGGGGGGCTACTGAGCAGTTCTTC | CASSTTSGGATEQFF
TRBJ2-3 | TRBD2 | TRBV7-2 | 16 | - | TGTGCCAGCAGCTTAGGGTGGGGGGGAACGACAGATACGCAGTATTTT | CASSLGWGGTTDTQYF
TRBJ2-3 | - | TRBV5-4 | 13 | few | TGTGCCAGCAGCCTGGACGGTTCAGATACGCAGTATTTT | CASSLDGSDTQYF
TRBJ2-1 | TRBD2 | TRBV14 | 17 | - | TGTGCCAGCAGCCGAGGACTAGCGGGGGGACTCTACAATGAGCAGTTCTTC | CASSRGLAGGLYNEQFF
TRBJ2-1 | - | TRBV7-8 | 16 | - | TGTGCCAGCCAACGAAGGCGAGGGGCCGGAGGGAATGAGCAGTTCTTC | CASQRRRGAGGNEQFF
TRBJ2-1 | TRBD2 | TRBV11-2 | 17 | - | TGTGCCAGCAGCCCCCGGGGGGTAGCGGGACTCTACAATGAGCAGTTCTTC | CASSPRGVAGLYNEQFF
TRBJ1-4 | - | TRBV3-1/TRBV3-2 | 16 | - | TGTGCCAGCAGCCAAGACGAGACAGAAGACAATGAAAAACTGTTTTTT | CASSQDETEDNEKLFF
TRBJ1-2 | - | TRBV3-1/TRBV3-2 | 14 | - | TGTGCCAGCAGCCCGACAGCCACCACCTATGGCTACACCTTC | CASSPTATTYGYTF
TRBJ2-1 | TRBD2 | TRBV7-9 | 16 | - | TGTGCCAGCAGCTCCGTGAGCGGGGGTTCCTACAATGAGCAGTTCTTC | CASSSVSGGSYNEQFF
TRBJ1-2 | - | TRBV19 | 13 | few | TGTGCCAGTAGCAGGCAGGGGCCTGGCGGCTACACCTTC | CASSRQGPGGYTF
TRBJ1-5 | - | TRBV6-1 | 13 | once | TGTGCCAGCAGTGATGTGGGGGGTCAGCCCCAGCATTTT | CASSDVGGQPQHF
TRBJ1-1 | - | TRBV25-1 | 12 | - | TGTGCCAGCAGTGAAGGGAGAGGGAGGTCTTTCTTT | CASSEGRGRSFF
TRBJ2-3 | TRBD2 | TRBV6-6 | 16 | - | TGTGCCAGCAGTTTATCCCCGGGACTAGCGGGGGATACGCAGTATTTT | CASSLSPGLAGDTQYF
TRBJ2-7 | - | TRBV7-2 | 14 | - | TGTGCCAGCAGCTTACTTGGACAGTACTACGAGCAGTACTTC | CASSLLGQYYEQYF
TRBJ2-1 | TRBD2 | TRBV6-4 | 14 | - | TGTGCCAGCAGAAGACTAGCGGGGGGGCATGAGCAGTTCTTC | CASRRLAGGHEQFF
TRBJ2-3 | TRBD2 | TRBV30 | 17 | - | TGTGCCTGGAGTAGAGCGGGGGCCTTTGATAGCACAGATACGCAGTATTTT | CAWSRAGAFDSTDTQYF
TRBJ2-7 | - | TRBV21-1 | 18 | - | TGTGCCAGCAGCAAAGACCCTTACAATACGCTCCCCTCCTACGAGCAGTACTTC | CASSKDPYNTLPSYEQYF
TRBJ1-1 | TRBD1 | TRBV10-3 | 14 | - | TGTGCCATTCGGGACAGGGGGTTAAACACTGAAGCTTTCTTT | CAIRDRGLNTEAFF
TRBJ1-1 | - | TRBV27 | 14 | - | TGTGCCAGCAGTTTATCGGGGGGATCGACTGAAGCTTTCTTT | CASSLSGGSTEAFF
TRBJ1-2 | - | TRBV12-3/TRBV12-4 | 13 | - | TGTGCCAGCAGTTTTGCCCAACAATATGGCTACACCTTC | CASSFAQQYGYTF
TRBJ2-3 | TRBD2 | TRBV11-3 | 17 | - | TGTGCCAGCAGCTTAGGGCCTAGCGGGGCTAGCACAGATACGCAGTATTTT | CASSLGPSGASTDTQYF
TRBJ1-6 | TRBD1 | TRBV6-2/TRBV6-3 | 15 | - | TGTGCCAGCAGCTCCCGGGACAGGCTAAATTCACCCCTCCACTTT | CASSSRDRLNSPLHF
TRBJ1-1 | - | TRBV4-3 | 14 | once | TGCGCCAGCAGCCAAGAGTACTCTTTCACTGAAGCTTTCTTT | CASSQEYSFTEAFF
TRBJ1-1 | - | TRBV11-3 | 13 | once | TGTGCCAGCAGATTATTCGGGGGTACTGAAGCTTTCTTT | CASRLFGGTEAFF
TRBJ2-5 | - | TRBV7-2 | 14 | - | TGTGCCAGCAGCTTAGGTAGCGTTCTCCAAACCCAGTACTTC | CASSLGSVLQTQYF
TRBJ2-3 | - | TRBV6-5 | 13 | - | TGTGCCGCAGTGGGGGCCGGCACAGATACGCAGTATTTT | CAAVGAGTDTQYF
TRBJ2-7 | - | TRBV18 | 15 | - | TGTGCCAGCTCACCGGCACAGGGTCTATCCTACGAGCAGTACTTC | CASSPAQGLSYEQYF
TRBJ2-1 | - | TRBV3-1/TRBV3-2 | 14 | - | TGTGCCAGCAGCCAAGGGACATCTTACAATGAGCAGTTCTTC | CASSQGTSYNEQFF
TRBJ1-1 | - | TRBV6-5 | 15 | - | TGTGCCAGCAGGTACCGACTGGAAGCAGACACTGAAGCTTTCTTT | CASRYRLEADTEAFF
TRBJ1-1 | TRBD1 | TRBV7-9 | 14 | - | TGTGCCAGCAGCACCGGACAGGGGAACACTGAAGCTTTCTTT | CASSTGQGNTEAFF